The sequence of this TCR beta chain was determined in a study of identical twins. TCRdb fed the 5' RACE reads into MiXCR, producing one record per CDR3 protein. The table has over 550,000 distinct CDR3 sequences, roughly 6.6% seen once; the top ten hold 1.5% to 2%. The germline CDR1 and CDR2 sequences are MGHRA and YSYEKL. Trimming stripped 1 base from V and 2 bases from J, with 5 bases between. The CDR3 runs to 14 residues. These sequences were also reported in another study, on yellow fever vaccine responses in identical twins.

The TCR sequence derives from a woman younger than 35 in good health. This chain joins TRBV4-1 and TRBJ2-2; no clear D. Sample: PBMCs. In nucleotides, the CDR3 is TGCGCCAGCAGCCAAGTTAGCAACACCGGGGAGCTGTTTTTT. Its protein product is CASSQVSNTGELFF.